The sequence of this T cell receptor beta chain was determined in a study of regulatory T cells in long-lasting Graves disease. The TCR beta library used iRepertoire HTBI primers with Arm-PCR amplification of CDR3. TCRdb processed the multiplex PCR reads anew with MiXCR; each CDR3 protein has one entry. The repertoire holds around 400,000 distinct CDR3 sequences, with 15% as singletons. As to time point: newly diagnosed GD, antithyroid drugs for less than 3 months. Extracted RNA from PBMCs served as the source of the TCR library. This clonotype was recorded many times. The sample was also linked to a second study, of T cells in Graves' hyperthyroidism and ophthalmopathy.

The sequencing here drew on peripheral blood mononuclear cells (PBMCs), taken at new diagnosis, from a patient treated with antithyroid drugs. The origin of this receptor is a middle-aged woman with Graves disease.

The CDR3, as DNA: TGTGCCAGCAGAACAGGGGCCGCGGTCCTGAACACTGAAGCTTTCTTT. Translated: CASRTGAAVLNTEAFF. The V gene is TRBV28, the J gene TRBJ1-1; 7 positions match TRBD1. Germline V lookup: CDR1 MDHEN, CDR2 SYDVKM. The V segment lost 6 bases and the J segment 0 bases; nucleotides outside the gene matches: 10. The CDR3 is 16 amino acids.